The 31 T cell receptor beta chains below come from one sample, sequenced in a study of T cell responses to AZD1222 COVID-19 vaccine. Measured with immunoSEQ multiplex PCR; TCRdb has only the in-frame clones, and not every one. Here the sample spans 130,000 to 150,000 clones, about 91% being singletons. Here the sequenced sample was peripheral blood, taken on day 0 of MenACWY control vaccination. The receptors come from an adult in good health.

This chain joins TRBV18 and TRBJ1-3, with TRBD1 as a possible D gene (5 bases). This CDR3 contains 17 residues. The germline V gene encodes CDR1 KGHSH and CDR2 LQKENI. V was clipped by 2 bases and J by 1 base, with 15 bases between them. The chain's CDR3 is CASSPFPGTTSGNTIYF. In nucleotides, the CDR3 is TGTGCCAGCTCACCATTTCCCGGGACGACTTCTGGAAACACCATATATTTT. The complete variable domain, with remaining parts taken from reference TRBV18 and TRBJ1-3, reads NAGVMQNPRHLVRRRGQEARLRCSPMKGHSHVYWYRQLPEEGLKFMVYLQKENIIDESGMPKERFSAEFPKEGPSILRIQQVVRGDSAAYFCASSPFPGTTSGNTIYFGEGSWLTVV.

This clone appeared once. This rearrangement joins TRBV19 to TRBJ1-1, with a possible D match to TRBD1 (6 bases). V dropped 5 bases and J dropped 0 bases, with 7 bases sitting between them. Germline V lookup: CDR1 LNHDA, CDR2 SQIVND (reference sequence). The CDR3 is 13 amino acids. The CDR3 DNA follows: TGTGCCAGTAGTTACAGGGTGAACACTGAAGCTTTCTTT. Translating it yields CASSYRVNTEAFF.

The V and J genes are TRBV2 and TRBJ1-1; maybe TRBD1 (6 bases). Germline CDR1 is SNHLY and CDR2 is FYNNEI. Trimming cost V 11 bases and J 0 bases, with 16 bases left between them. The CDR3 spans 14 residues. This CDR3 reads CACTGQPLNTEAFF. CDR3 in DNA: TGTGCCTGTACTGGACAGCCTTTGAACACTGAAGCTTTCTTT. Full variable domain (outside the CDR3, taken from reference TRBV2 and TRBJ1-1): EPEVTQTPSHQVTQMGQEVILRCVPISNHLYFYWYRQILGQKVEFLVSFYNNEISEKSEIFDDQFSVERPDGSNFTLKIRSTKLEDSAMYFCACTGQPLNTEAFFGQGTRLTVV.

This rearrangement joins TRBV14 to TRBJ1-2; D is undetermined. V lost 0 bases to trimming and J lost 8 bases, with 7 bases between them. The CDR3 runs 12 residues. Germline loops: CDR1 SGHDN, CDR2 FVKESK. CDR3 sequence (DNA): TGTGCCAGCAGCCAAGATGTCGGCGGCTACACCTTC. Protein: CASSQDVGGYTF.

This chain connects TRBV10-3 to TRBJ1-4; possibly TRBD1 for D (5 bases). Germline loops: CDR1 ENHRY, CDR2 SYGVKD. Trimming cost V 5 bases and J 5 bases, with 12 bases left between them. This CDR3 has 14 residues. The CDR3 is CAISRDAGNEKLFF. The CDR3 bases are TGTGCCATCAGTCGGGACGCCGGAAATGAAAAACTGTTTTTT.

The chain joins TRBV5-1 to TRBJ2-5; D gene uncertain. Looked up from germline, CDR1 is SGHRS and CDR2 is YFSETQ. Trimming took off 5 bases at V and 5 bases at J, with 16 bases between the two ends. The CDR3 consists of 14 residues. Here the CDR3 reads CASSYKTAEETQYF. CDR3 sequence (DNA): TGCGCCAGCAGTTACAAGACGGCGGAGGAGACCCAGTACTTC.

This clone was counted once. The J gene is TRBJ1-6, the V gene TRBV7-9; D is perhaps TRBD1 (5 bases). The CDR3 loop spans 12 amino acids. The germline V gene has CDR1 SEHNR and CDR2 FQNEAQ (reference sequence). With 11 bases removed from V and 6 bases from J, the gap between germline ends came to 11 bases. For the CDR3, the DNA is TGTGCCTCGGGGCAGCTTAATTCACCCCTCCACTTT. Amino acid sequence: CASGQLNSPLHF. The full variable domain, its missing parts supplied by reference TRBV7-9 and TRBJ1-6, is DTGVSQNPRHKITKRGQNVTFRCDPISEHNRLYWYRQTLGQGPEFLTYFQNEAQLEKSRLLSDRFSAERPKGSFSTLEIQRTEQGDSAMYLCASGQLNSPLHFGNGTRLTVT.

This chain connects TRBV18 to TRBJ2-1; no clear D. The CDR3 is made up of 15 amino acids. The V end lost 4 bases, the J end lost 9 bases, and 19 bases lay between the germline ends. Germline assignment: CDR1 KGHSH and CDR2 LQKENI. CDR3 coding DNA: TGTGCCAGCTCACTCCGGACCCCCCCCTCGGGTGAGCAGTTCTTC. Its protein is CASSLRTPPSGEQFF. The full variable domain, in which reference TRBV18 and TRBJ2-1 provide the parts outside the CDR3, is NAGVMQNPRHLVRRRGQEARLRCSPMKGHSHVYWYRQLPEEGLKFMVYLQKENIIDESGMPKERFSAEFPKEGPSILRIQQVVRGDSAAYFCASSLRTPPSGEQFFGPGTRLTVL.

The rearrangement uses TRBV19 and TRBJ1-5, with D possibly being TRBD1 (5 bases). Deletions cut 9 bases from V and 6 bases from J, with 12 bases between. From germline, CDR1 is LNHDA and CDR2 SQIVND (reference sequence). The CDR3 consists of 12 residues. CDR3 sequence: CASTLGGQPQHF. CDR3 nucleotide sequence: TGTGCCAGCACCCTCGGGGGTCAGCCCCAGCATTTT.

The rearrangement uses TRBV12-3 or TRBV12-4 and TRBJ2-1; D unclear. V dropped 3 bases and J dropped 7 bases, with 4 bases sitting between them. This CDR3 has 11 residues. The CDR3 DNA sequence: TGTGCCAGCAGTTTTTTGAATGAGCAGTTCTTC. Its protein is CASSFLNEQFF.

The chain combines TRBV3-1 (or the pseudogene TRBV3-2) with TRBJ1-1, with unresolved D. Germline values: CDR1 LGHDT, CDR2 YNNKEL (reference sequence). The CDR3 is 13 residues long. Between the trimmed V and J ends, which lost 0 bases and 4 bases, there was a span of 6 bases. The CDR3 bases are TGTGCCAGCAGCCAAGAGCCGATCACTGAAGCTTTCTTT. It encodes CASSQEPITEAFF.

The chain links TRBV28 to TRBJ1-5; no reliable D call. Trimming took off 7 bases at V and 3 bases at J, with 10 bases between the two ends. This CDR3 is 13 amino acids long. CDR1 and CDR2 (germline): MDHEN, SYDVKM. The CDR3 sequence is CASTAVFNQPQHF. DNA of the CDR3: TGTGCCAGCACCGCGGTTTTCAATCAGCCCCAGCATTTT.

A note on this clone: One end of the junction varies from germline; a read error may be responsible. This chain links TRBV29-1 with TRBJ2-7; 10 bases align to TRBD1. This CDR3 contains 16 residues. CDR1 SQVTM and CDR2 ANQGSEA come from the germline V gene. CDR3 DNA sequence: TGCAGCGTCGAAGGGACAGGGACAGGGGTTAGGTACGAGCAGTACTTC. It codes for CSVEGTGTGVRYEQYF.

The chain carries TRBV11-2 and TRBJ1-1; D gene unclear. This CDR3 contains 11 residues. Germline V gene lookup returns CDR1 SGHAT and CDR2 FQNNGV. The ends were cut back, 8 bases at V and 5 bases at J, with 9 bases in the middle. CDR3 nucleotide sequence: TGTGCCAGCGGAGACACGACTGAAGCTTTCTTT. This gives the protein CASGDTTEAFF.

V and J are TRBV5-5 and TRBJ1-6; D is unclear. CDR1 and CDR2 (germline): SGHKS, YYEKEE (reference sequence). This CDR3 has 12 residues. Trimming stripped 4 bases from V and 7 bases from J, with 6 bases between. CDR3 sequence (DNA): TGTGCCAGCAGCGGTAACAATTCACCCCTCCACTTT. Amino acid sequence: CASSGNNSPLHF.

This chain connects TRBV7-8 to TRBJ1-2; TRBD1 agrees at 9 bases. CDR1 is SGHVS, CDR2 FQNEAQ, per germline. The CDR3 is made up of 15 amino acids. With 2 bases clipped from V and 5 bases from J, the junction kept 6 bases outside the gene matches. The CDR3 DNA reads as TGTGCCAGCAGCTTAACAGGGGGCAGAAATTATGGCTACACCTTC. As protein: CASSLTGGRNYGYTF.

The count of this clone is one. The CDR3 DNA reads TGTGCCAGCAGTTTTGGGGGGAACACTGAAGCTTTCTTT. Residues: CASSFGGNTEAFF. This sequence joins TRBV12-3 or TRBV12-4 and TRBJ1-1; D is possibly TRBD1 (5 bases). The CDR3 totals 13 residues. V gave up 3 bases and J gave up 1 base, with 6 bases separating them.

The chain couples TRBV28 to TRBJ2-7; 11 nucleotides align to TRBD1. After removal of 5 bases from V and 3 bases from J, the junction contained 6 bases not matched to a gene. Germline values: CDR1 MDHEN, CDR2 SYDVKM. The length of the CDR3 is 15 residues. The CDR3 sequence is CASSTAGTGGYEQYF. CDR3 nucleotide sequence: TGTGCCAGCAGTACCGCCGGGACAGGGGGCTACGAGCAGTACTTC.

The rearrangement joins TRBV28 to TRBJ1-1; D may be TRBD1 (5 bases). Germline V gives CDR1 MDHEN, CDR2 SYDVKM. Deletions cut 2 bases from V and 0 bases from J, with 13 bases between. The CDR3 is 16 residues long. The CDR3 DNA sequence: TGTGCCAGCAGTTTACCGAAAGACAGAATGAACACTGAAGCTTTCTTT. Its protein is CASSLPKDRMNTEAFF.

This clone appeared once. The chain carries TRBV19 and TRBJ2-1; 10 nucleotides agree with TRBD2. This CDR3 spans 16 amino acids. After removal of 4 bases from V and 4 bases from J, the junction contained 7 bases not matched to a gene. Germline V CDR1 and CDR2: LNHDA, SQIVND (reference sequence). The CDR3 nucleotides are TGTGCCAGTAGTAGTCCCTGGACTAGCGGTTACAATGAGCAGTTCTTC. It specifies CASSSPWTSGYNEQFF.

The chain employs TRBV18 and TRBJ1-4; D gene ambiguous. The CDR3 length is 15 residues. Between the trimmed V and J ends, which lost 1 base and 8 bases, there was a span of 14 bases. Germline CDR1 and CDR2: KGHSH and LQKENI. The CDR3 DNA follows: TGTGCCAGCTCACCACAGACCGGGCCCCGGGAAAAACTGTTTTTT. Its protein product is CASSPQTGPREKLFF.

The rearrangement joins TRBV7-8 to TRBJ2-2, with D perhaps matching TRBD1 or TRBD2 (5 bases each). The CDR3 sequence is 16 residues long. V was pared by 5 bases and J by 9 bases, with 22 bases between. Germline V gene data show CDR1 as SGHVS and CDR2 as FQNEAQ. The chain's CDR3 is CASSKGGQGTRRELFF. The DNA for the CDR3 is TGTGCCAGCAGCAAAGGAGGCCAGGGCACCCGCAGGGAGCTGTTTTTT.

V is TRBV10-3 and J is TRBJ1-2; 7 nucleotides agree with TRBD1. This CDR3 has 14 residues. Germline CDR1 reads ENHRY; CDR2 reads SYGVKD. Losses at the gene ends were 3 bases for V and 2 bases for J; bases not matched to a gene: 3. The CDR3: CAISEGGRNYGYTF. The CDR3 region has the DNA TGTGCCATCAGTGAAGGGGGCAGGAACTATGGCTACACCTTC.

The rearrangement joins TRBV29-1 to TRBJ2-1; 11 bases align to TRBD2. J gave up 7 bases and V 6 bases, and 5 bases lay outside the gene matches. CDR3 length: 13 amino acids. Looked up from germline, CDR1 is SQVTM and CDR2 is ANQGSEA. Here the CDR3 reads CSVLTSGGNEQFF. In nucleotides, the CDR3 is TGCAGCGTCCTAACTAGCGGGGGAAATGAGCAGTTCTTC.

V is TRBV7-2 and J is TRBJ2-7; weak D call: TRBD2 (5 bases). Germline CDR1 SGHTA, CDR2 FQGNSA. The CDR3 is 17 amino acids. The V and J ends lost 3 bases and 0 bases respectively, with 18 bases between them. CDR3 coding DNA: TGTGCCAGCAGCTTTTCGTCTGGTAGCGCGAGCTCCTACGAGCAGTACTTC. Translation: CASSFSSGSASSYEQYF.

The DNA for the CDR3 is TGTGCCAGCAGCTTAAGGGGAGACGTGAACACTGAAGCTTTCTTT. Protein sequence: CASSLRGDVNTEAFF. This sequence joins TRBV7-3 and TRBJ1-1; unclear D gene. V was clipped by 1 base and J by 0 bases, with 9 bases between them. CDR3 length equals 15 residues. The germline V gene has CDR1 SGHTA and CDR2 FQGTGA. Full variable domain (outside the CDR3, taken from reference TRBV7-3 and TRBJ1-1): GAGVSQTPSNKVTEKGKYVELRCDPISGHTALYWYRQSLGQGPEFLIYFQGTGAADDSGLPNDRFFAVRPEGSVSTLKIQRTERGDSAVYLCASSLRGDVNTEAFFGQGTRLTVV.

There are a few counts of this clone. This chain joins TRBV7-2 and TRBJ1-2, with 8 bases identical to TRBD1. This CDR3 contains 17 residues. Germline V CDR1 and CDR2: SGHTA, FQGNSA. The trim removed 1 base at V and 2 bases at J, leaving 9 bases unmatched. CDR3 in amino acids: CASSLGAGGGLNYGYTF. The DNA for the CDR3 is TGTGCCAGCAGCTTAGGGGCAGGGGGCGGGTTGAACTATGGCTACACCTTC.

This clone was detected a few times. The chain recombines TRBV19 with TRBJ1-1; TRBD1 aligns across 8 bases. The J segment lost 4 bases and the V segment lost 7 bases, leaving 5 bases of the junction unmatched. Germline CDR1 LNHDA, CDR2 SQIVND (reference sequence). This CDR3 is built from 13 residues. In DNA, the CDR3 is TGTGCCAGTACCCCCGACAGGGGCACTGAAGCTTTCTTT. Translated, it gives CASTPDRGTEAFF.

The chain couples TRBV10-3 to TRBJ1-4; D is possibly TRBD1 (6 bases). This CDR3 contains 14 residues. In germline, CDR1 is ENHRY, CDR2 SYGVKD. V lost 6 bases, J lost 2 bases, and 10 bases lay in between. The CDR3 is CAISKTGTNEKLFF. The CDR3 coding sequence is TGTGCCATCAGCAAAACAGGGACTAATGAAAAACTGTTTTTT.

The V call is TRBV5-6, the J call TRBJ2-3; a possible D gene is TRBD2 (7 bases). The CDR3 spans 15 residues. V lost 4 bases and J 4 bases, leaving 16 bases between the germline ends. Germline CDR1 and CDR2: SGHDT and YYEEEE. The CDR3 region is CASSLFGGRADTQYF. CDR3 DNA: TGTGCCAGCAGCCTCTTCGGGGGGCGGGCAGATACGCAGTATTTT.

This clone was recorded once. CDR3 sequence reads: CASSLGHSSGYTDTQYF. CDR3 bases: TGTGCCAGCAGTTTAGGGCACAGTAGCGGATACACAGATACGCAGTATTTT. The rearrangement joins TRBV27 to TRBJ2-3, with D possibly TRBD2 on 6 matching bases. V lost 2 bases, J lost 2 bases, and 17 bases lay in between. Germline assignment: CDR1 MNHEY and CDR2 SMNVEV (reference sequence). CDR3 length equals 17 residues.